This T cell receptor beta chain is from a study of human T cells and chemical hapten exposure. For the study at large: Small volume differences among pooled libraries mainly caused per-sample TCR yield variation.

General study points: Compared with pre-sensitization or healthy control sets, expanded TCRs clustered more. TCRs whose frequency exceeded 1 in 1000 remained the same following DPC sensitization.

This clonotype was seen repeatedly, ten times or more. What it binds is not known. As to time point: patch test 3, about 24 weeks after DPC sensitization. Sample treatment: therapeutic diphenylcyclopropenone sensitization with weekly scalp DPC. Germline values: CDR1 SGHTA, CDR2 FQGNSA. The CDR3 is made up of 14 amino acids. TCRdb itself ran the RACE reads through MiXCR, one entry per CDR3 protein. The sample has some 91,000 distinct CDR3 sequences, 25% to 35% seen once. The material sequenced was whole blood, taken in connection with sensitization to the hapten diphenylcyclopropenone (DPC). V gene TRBV7-2 combines with J gene TRBJ1-3; TRBD1 might be the D (5 bases). This receptor was obtained from a man aged 35 to 55 with alopecia areata. Some clones in this sample may be carry-over from other donors' samples. CDR3 sequence reads: CAEGEEWSGNTIYF. Here the CDR3 DNA reads TGTGCAGAAGGGGAGGAATGGTCCGGAAACACCATATATTTT.